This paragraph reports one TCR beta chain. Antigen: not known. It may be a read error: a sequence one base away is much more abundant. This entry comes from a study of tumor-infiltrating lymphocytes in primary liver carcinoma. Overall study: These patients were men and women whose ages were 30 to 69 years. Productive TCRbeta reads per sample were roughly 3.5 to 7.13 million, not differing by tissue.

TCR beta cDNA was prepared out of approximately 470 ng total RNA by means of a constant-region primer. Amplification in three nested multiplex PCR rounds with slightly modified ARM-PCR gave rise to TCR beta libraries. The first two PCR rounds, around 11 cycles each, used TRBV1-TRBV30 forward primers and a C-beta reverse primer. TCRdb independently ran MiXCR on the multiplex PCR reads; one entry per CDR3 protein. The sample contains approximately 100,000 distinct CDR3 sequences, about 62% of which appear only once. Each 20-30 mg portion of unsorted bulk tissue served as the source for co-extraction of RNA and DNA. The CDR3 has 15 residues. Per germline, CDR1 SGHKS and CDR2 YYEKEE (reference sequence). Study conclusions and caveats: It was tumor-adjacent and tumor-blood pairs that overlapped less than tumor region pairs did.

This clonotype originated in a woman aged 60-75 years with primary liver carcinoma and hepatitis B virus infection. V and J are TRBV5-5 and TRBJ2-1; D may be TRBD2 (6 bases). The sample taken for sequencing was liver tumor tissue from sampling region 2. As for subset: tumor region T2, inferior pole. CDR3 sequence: CASSLDFGSSHNEQF. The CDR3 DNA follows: TGTGCCAGCAGCTTGGATTTCGGGAGCTCCCACAATGAGCAGTTC.